The clone carrying this T cell receptor (beta chain) was observed many times. Its antigen remains unidentified. The data were taken from a study of T cells after yellow fever vaccination. Study-wide points: Some clonotypes were seen in both the CD4 and the CD8 compartments. These made up a small share and likely arose from convergent recombination.

MiXCR, applied by TCRdb to the 5' RACE reads, yields one record per CDR3 protein. This table holds some 150,000 distinct CDR3 sequences, roughly 9% found once. The V gene lost 5 bases and the J gene lost 0 bases, with 11 bases spanning the gap. Germline-derived CDR1 and CDR2 are SGHAT and FQNNGV. The CDR3 consists of 15 residues. The sequencing here drew on CD8+ T cells sorted from PBMCs, taken 45 days after the yellow fever booster vaccination. The sequence came from a young man who received the YFV17D yellow fever vaccine. The rearrangement joins TRBV11-2 to TRBJ2-1; D is uncertain. The CDR3 DNA follows: TGTGCCAGCAGCCACCCTGCACCCTCCTACAATGAGCAGTTCTTC. It translates to CASSHPAPSYNEQFF.